The next 5 T cell receptor beta chains were all read from a single sample in a study of Ad26.COV2.S vaccination and SARS-CoV-2 variants. Clones were sequenced by immunoSEQ multiplex PCR, and TCRdb holds only the in-frame ones, with some missing. The top ten hold 1.5% to 2% of the sample, which has more than 400,000 clones, 92% seen once. Indicated treatment: around 19 received Ad26.COV2.S at low or high dose, single or two shots; about five received placebo; per-sample allocation not given. Sampling was performed 63 days after the first vaccine or placebo injection. The sample in question was peripheral blood, obtained in a trial of Ad26.COV2.S vaccine versus placebo. These receptors all come from a person between 18 and 65 years old who received the Ad26.COV2.S COVID-19 vaccine or a placebo.

V is TRBV6-2 or TRBV6-3 and J is TRBJ1-2; no definite D call. The V gene's germline CDR1 is MNHEY and CDR2 SVGEGT. The CDR3 extends over 15 amino acids. The ends were cut back, 5 bases at V and 4 bases at J, with 17 bases in the middle. DNA of the CDR3: TGTGCCAGCAGTCCGAAGCCAGGATCGATCTATGGCTACACCTTC. Translated, it gives CASSPKPGSIYGYTF.

The chain links TRBV4-2 to TRBJ2-3; perhaps D is TRBD1 or TRBD2 (5 bases each). Deletions cut 4 bases from V and 0 bases from J, with 14 bases between. There are 16 residues in the CDR3. CDR1 and CDR2 from the germline V gene are LGHNA and YNFKEQ. CDR3 sequence (DNA): TGTGCCAGCAGCCCCCGGGGACCAGCTAGCACAGATACGCAGTATTTT. This translates into CASSPRGPASTDTQYF.

The gene calls are TRBV7-2 and TRBJ1-2; D gene ambiguous. Trimming removed 4 bases at V and 4 bases at J, with 10 bases between. The CDR3 has 13 amino acids. In germline, CDR1 is SGHTA, CDR2 FQGNSA. The CDR3 loop is CASSSTHFYGYTF. CDR3 DNA sequence: TGTGCCAGCAGCTCGACACATTTCTATGGCTACACCTTC.

The rearrangement uses TRBV28 and TRBJ2-4; no clear D gene. The CDR3 runs 13 residues. Germline CDR1 is MDHEN and CDR2 is SYDVKM. Trimming took 4 bases from V and 0 from J, leaving 4 bases between them. The CDR3 DNA sequence: TGTGCCAGCAGTTACACAGCCAAAAACATTCAGTACTTC. As protein: CASSYTAKNIQYF.

This clone was found once. The chain recombines TRBV6-2 or TRBV6-3 with TRBJ2-4, with D tentatively TRBD1 (6 bases). CDR1 is MNHEY and CDR2 is SVGEGT in the germline V gene. This CDR3 is 14 amino acids long. Trimming removed 1 base from V and 6 bases from J, with 10 bases in between. This chain's CDR3 is CASSYFRDTNIQYF. CDR3 bases: TGTGCCAGCAGTTACTTTAGGGACACAAACATTCAGTACTTC.